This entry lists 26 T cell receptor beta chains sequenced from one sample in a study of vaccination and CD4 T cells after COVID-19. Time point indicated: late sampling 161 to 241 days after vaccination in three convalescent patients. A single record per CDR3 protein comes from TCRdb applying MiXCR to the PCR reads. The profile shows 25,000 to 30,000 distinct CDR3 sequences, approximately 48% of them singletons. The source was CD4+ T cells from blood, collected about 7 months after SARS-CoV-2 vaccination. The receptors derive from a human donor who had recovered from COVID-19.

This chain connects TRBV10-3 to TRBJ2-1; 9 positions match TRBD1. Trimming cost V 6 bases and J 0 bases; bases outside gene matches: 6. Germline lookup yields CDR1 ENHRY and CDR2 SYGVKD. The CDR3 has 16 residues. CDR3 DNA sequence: TGTGCCATCAGGGACAGGGGCGGAAACTCCTACAATGAGCAGTTCTTC. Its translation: CAIRDRGGNSYNEQFF.

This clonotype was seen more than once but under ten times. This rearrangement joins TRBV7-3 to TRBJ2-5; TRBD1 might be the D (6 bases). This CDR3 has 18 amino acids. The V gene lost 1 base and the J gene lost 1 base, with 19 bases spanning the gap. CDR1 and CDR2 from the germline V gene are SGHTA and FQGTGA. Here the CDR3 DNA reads TGTGCCAGCAGCTTAAGGGGGCCCAGACATGGGGGCCAAGAGACCCAGTACTTC. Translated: CASSLRGPRHGGQETQYF.

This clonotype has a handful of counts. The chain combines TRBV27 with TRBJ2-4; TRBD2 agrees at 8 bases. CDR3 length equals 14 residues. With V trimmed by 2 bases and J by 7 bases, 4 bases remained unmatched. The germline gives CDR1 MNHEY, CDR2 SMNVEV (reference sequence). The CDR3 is CASSLAGGGNIQYF. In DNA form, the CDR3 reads TGTGCCAGCAGTTTAGCGGGAGGTGGGAACATTCAGTACTTC.

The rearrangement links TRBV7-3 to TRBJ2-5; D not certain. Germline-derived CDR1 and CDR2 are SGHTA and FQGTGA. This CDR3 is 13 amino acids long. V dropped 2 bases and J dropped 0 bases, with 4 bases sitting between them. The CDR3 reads CASSLGDQETQYF. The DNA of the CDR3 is TGTGCCAGCAGCTTAGGAGACCAAGAGACCCAGTACTTC.

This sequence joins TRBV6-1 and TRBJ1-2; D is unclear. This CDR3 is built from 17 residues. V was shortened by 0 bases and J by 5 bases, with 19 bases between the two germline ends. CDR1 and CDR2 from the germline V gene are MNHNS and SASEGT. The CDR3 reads CASSEAGSGHPLYGYTF. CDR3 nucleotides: TGTGCCAGCAGTGAAGCTGGGTCAGGTCACCCACTATATGGCTACACCTTC.

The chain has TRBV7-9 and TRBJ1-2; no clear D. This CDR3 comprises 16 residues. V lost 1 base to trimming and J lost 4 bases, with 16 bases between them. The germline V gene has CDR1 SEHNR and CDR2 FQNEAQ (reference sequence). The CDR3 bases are TGTGCCAGCAGCTTAGATACAGCAACCGCCTTCTATGGCTACACCTTC. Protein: CASSLDTATAFYGYTF.

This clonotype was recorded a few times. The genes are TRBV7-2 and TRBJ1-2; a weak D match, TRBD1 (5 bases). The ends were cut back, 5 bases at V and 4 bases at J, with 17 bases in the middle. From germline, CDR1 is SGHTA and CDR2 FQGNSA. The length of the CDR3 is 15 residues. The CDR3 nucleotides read TGTGCCAGCAGCAGCAACGGGGGGGGAGGCTATGGCTACACCTTC. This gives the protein CASSSNGGGGYGYTF. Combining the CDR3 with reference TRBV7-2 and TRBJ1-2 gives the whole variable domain GAGVSQSPSNKVTEKGKDVELRCDPISGHTALYWYRQSLGQGLEFLIYFQGNSAPDKSGLPSDRFSAERTGGSVSTLTIQRTQQEDSAVYLCASSSNGGGGYGYTFGSGTRLTVV.

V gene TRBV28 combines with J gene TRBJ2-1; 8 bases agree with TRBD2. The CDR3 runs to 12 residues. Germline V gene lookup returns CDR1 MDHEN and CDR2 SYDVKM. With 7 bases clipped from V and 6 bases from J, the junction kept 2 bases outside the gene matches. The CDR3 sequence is CASTAGGNEQFF. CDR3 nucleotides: TGTGCCAGCACCGCGGGGGGCAATGAGCAGTTCTTC.

The CDR3 loop is CASSPANEHYGYTF. The CDR3 DNA reads as TGTGCCAGCAGCCCGGCCAATGAGCACTATGGCTACACCTTC. This sequence joins TRBV28 and TRBJ1-2; D call uncertain. Germline values: CDR1 MDHEN, CDR2 SYDVKM. V lost 6 bases, J lost 3 bases, and 14 bases lay in between. CDR3 length equals 14 residues.

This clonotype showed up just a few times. The CDR3, as DNA: TGTGCCAGCAGCTCACTAGCGGGAGGCGGGGGTGAGCAGTTCTTC. Residues: CASSSLAGGGGEQFF. J is TRBJ2-1 and V is TRBV7-3; 12 nucleotides match TRBD2. The CDR3 covers 15 residues. CDR1 and CDR2 from the germline V gene are SGHTA and FQGTGA. Trimming removed 4 bases from V and 9 bases from J; junction bases left unmatched: 7.

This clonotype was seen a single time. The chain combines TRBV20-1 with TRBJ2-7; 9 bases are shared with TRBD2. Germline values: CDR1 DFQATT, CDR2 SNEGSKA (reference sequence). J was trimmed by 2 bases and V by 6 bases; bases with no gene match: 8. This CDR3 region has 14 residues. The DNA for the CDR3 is TGCAGTGCGGGGGACCGGACTAGCGCCTACGAGCAGTACTTC. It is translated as CSAGDRTSAYEQYF.

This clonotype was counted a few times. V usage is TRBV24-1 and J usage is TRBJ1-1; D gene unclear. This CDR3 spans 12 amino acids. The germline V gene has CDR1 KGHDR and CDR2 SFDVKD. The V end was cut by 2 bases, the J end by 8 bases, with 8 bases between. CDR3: CATSDSTGEAFF. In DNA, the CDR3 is TGTGCCACCAGTGATTCAACGGGCGAAGCTTTCTTT.

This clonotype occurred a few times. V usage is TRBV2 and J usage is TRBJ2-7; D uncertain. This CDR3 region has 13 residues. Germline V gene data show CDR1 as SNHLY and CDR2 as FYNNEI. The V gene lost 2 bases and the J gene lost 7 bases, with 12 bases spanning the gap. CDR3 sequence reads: CASSEQAIEEQYF. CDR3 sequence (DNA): TGTGCCAGCAGTGAACAGGCCATCGAAGAGCAGTACTTC. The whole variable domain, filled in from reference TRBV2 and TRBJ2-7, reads EPEVTQTPSHQVTQMGQEVILRCVPISNHLYFYWYRQILGQKVEFLVSFYNNEISEKSEIFDDQFSVERPDGSNFTLKIRSTKLEDSAMYFCASSEQAIEEQYFGPGTRLTVT.

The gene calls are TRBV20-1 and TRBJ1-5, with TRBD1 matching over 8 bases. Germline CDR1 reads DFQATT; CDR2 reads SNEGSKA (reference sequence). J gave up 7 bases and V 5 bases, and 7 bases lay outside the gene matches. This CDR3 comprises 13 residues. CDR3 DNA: TGCAGTGCTTGGACAGGGTCAGACCAGCCCCAGCATTTT. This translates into CSAWTGSDQPQHF.

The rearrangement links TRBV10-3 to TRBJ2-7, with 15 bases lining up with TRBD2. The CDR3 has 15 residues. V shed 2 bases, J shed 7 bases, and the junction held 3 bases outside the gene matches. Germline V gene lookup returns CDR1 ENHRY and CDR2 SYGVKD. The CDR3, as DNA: TGTGCCATCAGTGAGGGACTAGCGGGAGGGTGGGAGCAGTACTTC. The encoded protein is CAISEGLAGGWEQYF.

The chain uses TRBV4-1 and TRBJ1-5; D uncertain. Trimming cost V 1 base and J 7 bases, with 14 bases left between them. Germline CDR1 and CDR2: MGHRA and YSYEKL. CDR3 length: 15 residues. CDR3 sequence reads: CASSQVLGVKQPQHF. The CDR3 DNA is TGCGCCAGCAGCCAAGTTCTCGGAGTCAAACAGCCCCAGCATTTT.

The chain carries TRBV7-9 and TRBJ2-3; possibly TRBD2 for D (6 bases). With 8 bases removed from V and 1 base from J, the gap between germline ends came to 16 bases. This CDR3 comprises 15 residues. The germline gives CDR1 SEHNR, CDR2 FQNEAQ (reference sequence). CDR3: CASATRWEGTDTQYF. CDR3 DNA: TGTGCCAGCGCCACTCGTTGGGAGGGCACAGATACGCAGTATTTT. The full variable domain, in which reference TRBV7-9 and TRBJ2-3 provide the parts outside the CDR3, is DTGVSQNPRHKITKRGQNVTFRCDPISEHNRLYWYRQTLGQGPEFLTYFQNEAQLEKSRLLSDRFSAERPKGSFSTLEIQRTEQGDSAMYLCASATRWEGTDTQYFGPGTRLTVL.

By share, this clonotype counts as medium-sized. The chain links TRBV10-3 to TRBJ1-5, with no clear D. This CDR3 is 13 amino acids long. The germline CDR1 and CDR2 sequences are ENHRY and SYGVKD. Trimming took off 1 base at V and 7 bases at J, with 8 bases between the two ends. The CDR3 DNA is TGTGCCATCAGTGAGTGGTGGGGACAGCCCCAGCATTTT. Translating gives CAISEWWGQPQHF.

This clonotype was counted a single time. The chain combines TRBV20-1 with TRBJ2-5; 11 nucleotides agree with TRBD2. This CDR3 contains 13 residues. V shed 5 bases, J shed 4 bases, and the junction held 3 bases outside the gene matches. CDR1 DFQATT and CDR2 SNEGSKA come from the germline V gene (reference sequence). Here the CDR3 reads CSAVAGGPETQYF. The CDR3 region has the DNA TGCAGTGCTGTAGCGGGAGGGCCAGAGACCCAGTACTTC.

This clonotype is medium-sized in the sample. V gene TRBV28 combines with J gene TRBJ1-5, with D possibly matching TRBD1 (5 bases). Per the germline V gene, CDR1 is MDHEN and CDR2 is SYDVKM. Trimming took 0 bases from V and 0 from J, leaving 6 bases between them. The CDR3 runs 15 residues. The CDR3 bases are TGTGCCAGCAGTTTATGGGGGGATAGCAATCAGCCCCAGCATTTT. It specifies CASSLWGDSNQPQHF.

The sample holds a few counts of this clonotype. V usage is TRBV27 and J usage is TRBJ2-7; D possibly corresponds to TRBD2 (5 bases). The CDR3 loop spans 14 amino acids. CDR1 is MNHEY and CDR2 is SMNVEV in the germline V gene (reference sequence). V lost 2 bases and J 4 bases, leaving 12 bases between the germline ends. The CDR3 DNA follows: TGTGCCAGCAGTTTACTCGGAGGAGGTTACGAGCAGTACTTC. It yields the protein CASSLLGGGYEQYF.

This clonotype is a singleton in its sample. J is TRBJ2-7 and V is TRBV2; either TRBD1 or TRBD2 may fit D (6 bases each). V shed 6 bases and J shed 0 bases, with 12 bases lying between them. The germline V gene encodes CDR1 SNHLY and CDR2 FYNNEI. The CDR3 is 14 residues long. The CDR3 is CASSTGGGSYEQYF. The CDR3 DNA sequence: TGTGCCAGCAGCACCGGGGGCGGCTCCTACGAGCAGTACTTC.

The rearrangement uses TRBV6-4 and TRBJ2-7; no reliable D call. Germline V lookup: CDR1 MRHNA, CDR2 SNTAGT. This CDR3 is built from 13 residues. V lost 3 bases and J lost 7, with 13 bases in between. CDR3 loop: CASSEGSSNEQYF. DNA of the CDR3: TGTGCCAGCAGTGAGGGTAGTAGCAATGAGCAGTACTTC.

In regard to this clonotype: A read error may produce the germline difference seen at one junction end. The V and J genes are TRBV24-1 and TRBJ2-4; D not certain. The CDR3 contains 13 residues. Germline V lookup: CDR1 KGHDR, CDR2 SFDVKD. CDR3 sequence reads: CATSGPGSSYLFF. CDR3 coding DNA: TGTGCCACCAGTGGCCCCGGGTCCTCCTATTTATTCTTC.

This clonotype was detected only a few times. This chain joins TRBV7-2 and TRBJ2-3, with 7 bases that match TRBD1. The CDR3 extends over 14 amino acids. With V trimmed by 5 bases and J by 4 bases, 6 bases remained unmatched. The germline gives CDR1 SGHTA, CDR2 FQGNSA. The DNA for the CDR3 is TGTGCCAGCAGCACACCTACAGGGGCAGATACGCAGTATTTT. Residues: CASSTPTGADTQYF.

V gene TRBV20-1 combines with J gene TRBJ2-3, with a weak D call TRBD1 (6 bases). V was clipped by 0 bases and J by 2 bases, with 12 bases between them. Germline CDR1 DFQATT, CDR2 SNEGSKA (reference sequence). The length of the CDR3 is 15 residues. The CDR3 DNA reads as TGCAGTGCTAGAGACGCCGGGACACCCACAGATACGCAGTATTTT. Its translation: CSARDAGTPTDTQYF.